The 3 T cell receptor beta chains presented below share a single source sample, sequenced in a study of T cell responses to AZD1222 COVID-19 vaccine. Produced via immunoSEQ multiplex PCR; TCRdb's table is partial and in-frame only. The sample has 150,000 to 200,000 clones, around 92% seen once. Source: peripheral blood, taken on day 0 of AZD1222 vaccination. The receptors were sampled from an adult in good health.

CDR3 protein: CASSPFSVFNTEAFF. The CDR3 DNA reads as TGTGCCAGCAGTCCCTTTTCGGTCTTTAACACTGAAGCTTTCTTT. V and J are TRBV6-6 and TRBJ1-1; D is unresolved. Germline CDR1 MNHNY, CDR2 SVGAGI (reference sequence). This CDR3 has 15 amino acids. Trimming took off 5 bases at V and 2 bases at J, with 15 bases between the two ends.

This clone appeared once. V usage is TRBV5-1 and J usage is TRBJ1-6; D is perhaps TRBD1 (5 bases). Germline CDR1 is SGHRS and CDR2 is YFSETQ. CDR3 length equals 15 residues. The ends were cut back, 0 bases at V and 7 bases at J, with 11 bases in the middle. As DNA, the CDR3 is TGCGCCAGCAGCTTGGTGGGACGAGCAAATTCACCCCTCCACTTT. Translated, it gives CASSLVGRANSPLHF.

The V gene is TRBV24-1, the J gene TRBJ2-1; D ambiguous. The ends were cut back, 3 bases at V and 6 bases at J, with 20 bases in the middle. Per the germline V gene, CDR1 is KGHDR and CDR2 is SFDVKD. The CDR3 loop spans 17 amino acids. CDR3 residues: CATSDRSIPKGSNEQFF. For the CDR3, the DNA is TGTGCCACCAGTGATCGGTCCATTCCAAAGGGATCCAATGAGCAGTTCTTC.